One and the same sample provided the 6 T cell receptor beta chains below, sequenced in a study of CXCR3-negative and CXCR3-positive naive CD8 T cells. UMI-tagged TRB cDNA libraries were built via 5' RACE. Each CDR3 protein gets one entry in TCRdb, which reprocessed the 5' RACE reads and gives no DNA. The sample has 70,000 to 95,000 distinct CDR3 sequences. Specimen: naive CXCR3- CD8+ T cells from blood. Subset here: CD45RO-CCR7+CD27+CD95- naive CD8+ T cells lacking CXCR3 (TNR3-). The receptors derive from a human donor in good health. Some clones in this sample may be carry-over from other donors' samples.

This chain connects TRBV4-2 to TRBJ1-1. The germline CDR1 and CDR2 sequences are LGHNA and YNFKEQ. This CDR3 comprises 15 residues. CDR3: CASSPRSGTGTEAFF.

The CDR3 sequence: CASSLAASAGETQYF. The chain links TRBV27 to TRBJ2-5; TCRdb reports TRBD2, a call that lacks DNA to check it against. Germline lookup yields CDR1 MNHEY and CDR2 SMNVEV (reference sequence). This CDR3 spans 15 amino acids.

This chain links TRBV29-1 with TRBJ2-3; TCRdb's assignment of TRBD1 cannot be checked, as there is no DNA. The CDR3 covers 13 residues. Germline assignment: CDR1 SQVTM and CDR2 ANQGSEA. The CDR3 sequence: CSVDSRTTDTQYF.

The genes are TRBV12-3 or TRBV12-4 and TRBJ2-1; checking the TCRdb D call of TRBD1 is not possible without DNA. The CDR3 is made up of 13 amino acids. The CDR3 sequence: CASSPLYRGEQFF.

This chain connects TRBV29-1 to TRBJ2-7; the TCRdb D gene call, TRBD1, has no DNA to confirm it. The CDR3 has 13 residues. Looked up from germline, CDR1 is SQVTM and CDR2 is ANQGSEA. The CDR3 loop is CSVIRTDSYEQYF.

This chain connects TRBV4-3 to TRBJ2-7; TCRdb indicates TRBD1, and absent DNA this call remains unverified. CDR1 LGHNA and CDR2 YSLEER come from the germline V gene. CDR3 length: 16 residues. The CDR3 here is CASSQATGDYSYEQYF.